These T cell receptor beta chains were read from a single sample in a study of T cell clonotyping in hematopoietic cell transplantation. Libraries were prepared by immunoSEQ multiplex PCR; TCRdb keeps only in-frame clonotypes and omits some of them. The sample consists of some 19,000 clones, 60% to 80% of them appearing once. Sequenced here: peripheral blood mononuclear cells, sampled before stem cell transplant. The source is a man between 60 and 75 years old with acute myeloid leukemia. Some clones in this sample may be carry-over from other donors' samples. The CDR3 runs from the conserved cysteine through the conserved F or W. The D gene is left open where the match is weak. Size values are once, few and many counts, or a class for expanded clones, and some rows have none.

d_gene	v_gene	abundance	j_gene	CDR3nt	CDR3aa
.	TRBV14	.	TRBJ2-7	TGTGCCAGCAGCCAACAAGGGACGCCCCCCTACGAGCAGTACTTC	CASSQQGTPPYEQYF
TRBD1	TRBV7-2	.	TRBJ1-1	TGTGCCAGCAGCCCGACCGGGACAGCGAACACTGAAGCTTTCTTT	CASSPTGTANTEAFF
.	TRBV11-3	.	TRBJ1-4	TGTGCCAGCAGCTTAGACAGGGATGAAAAACTGTTTTTT	CASSLDRDEKLFF
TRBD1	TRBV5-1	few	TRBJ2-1	TGCGCCAGCTGTTGGGACAGGGTGGACAATGAGCAGTTCTTC	CASCWDRVDNEQFF
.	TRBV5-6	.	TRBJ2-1	TGTGCCAGCAGCTTGGATGTCCAACCATCCTACAATGAGCAGTTCTTC	CASSLDVQPSYNEQFF
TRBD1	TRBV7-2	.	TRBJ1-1	TGTGCCAGCAGCTTACAGGGGGCGCGGACTGAAGCTTTCTTT	CASSLQGARTEAFF
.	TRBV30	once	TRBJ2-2	TGTGCCTGGAGGGCCGGGGAGCTGTTTTTT	CAWRAGELFF
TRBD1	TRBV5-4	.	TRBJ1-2	TGTGCCAGCAGTTTCCCGGGACAGGGCCTAACTAACTATGGCTACACCTTC	CASSFPGQGLTNYGYTF
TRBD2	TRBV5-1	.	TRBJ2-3	TGCGCCAGCACCCCAGATCTAGCGGGGGGCACAGATACGCAGTATTTT	CASTPDLAGGTDTQYF
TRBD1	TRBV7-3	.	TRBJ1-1	TGTGCCAGCAGCTTAACGGTTCAGGGGGCCACTGAAGCTTTCTTT	CASSLTVQGATEAFF